This T cell receptor (beta chain) is drawn from a study of CD4 T cell repertoires in COVID-19. Study-wide context: After less than 12 days of IL-2 expansion, CFSE-low cells were relabeled and restimulated with other coronavirus spikes. Findings of the study overall: In SARS-CoV and/or HKU1 spike cultures, between roughly 7 and 27% of SARS-CoV-2 clonotypes reappeared. Several top expanded SARS-CoV-2-reactive clonotypes were shared by two or three memory subsets.

This clone was picked up a small number of times. Its antigen is undetermined. These memory T cells were uncultured and sequenced directly after ex vivo isolation. Libraries were prepared by immunoSEQ multiplex PCR; TCRdb keeps only in-frame clonotypes and omits some of them. The table includes about 24,000 clones, roughly 93% detected once. The length of the CDR3 is 15 residues. The V and J ends lost 5 bases and 7 bases respectively, with 17 bases between them. Germline loops: CDR1 SGHTA, CDR2 FQGNSA. This TCR was recovered from a human donor who had COVID-19. This sequence joins TRBV7-2 and TRBJ2-2, with a weak D call TRBD2 (6 bases). The sample in question was circulating follicular helper CD4+ T cells (cTfh) from blood, obtained before the COVID-19 pandemic. CDR3 loop: CASSPRLTAGGELFF. CDR3 bases: TGTGCCAGCAGCCCCCGGTTGACAGCGGGCGGGGAGCTGTTTTTT.